These 9 T cell receptor beta chains share one sample of origin, sequenced in a study of graft-versus-host responses after intestinal transplantation. The data were produced by immunoSEQ multiplex PCR, yet TCRdb's version contains in-frame clones alone and is incomplete. This sample carries tens of thousands of clones, 82% of them seen once, and the ten largest clones take roughly 0.65%. No antigen is known for these receptors. The specimen was unstimulated CD4+ T cells sorted from spleen or lymph node cells, collected before intestinal transplant. The receptors derive from a human donor who received an intestinal transplant.

The gene calls are TRBV6-1 and TRBJ1-1; D remains ambiguous. V shed 5 bases and J shed 0 bases, with 7 bases lying between them. Germline V gene sequence: CDR1 MNHNS, CDR2 SASEGT. The CDR3 is 13 amino acids. CDR3 amino acids: CASSKVMNTEAFF. CDR3 nucleotides: TGTGCCAGCAGTAAGGTTATGAACACTGAAGCTTTCTTT.

V gene TRBV7-9 combines with J gene TRBJ2-7; TRBD1 matches at 7 bases. Germline V CDR1 and CDR2: SEHNR, FQNEAQ (reference sequence). This CDR3 contains 17 residues. Trimming took 2 bases from V and 1 from J; bases not matched to a gene: 11. CDR3 residues: CASSLSGETGASYEQYF. DNA for the CDR3: TGTGCCAGCAGCTTATCCGGAGAAACAGGGGCTTCCTACGAGCAGTACTTC. Full variable domain (rest looked up from reference TRBV7-9 and TRBJ2-7): DTGVSQNPRHKITKRGQNVTFRCDPISEHNRLYWYRQTLGQGPEFLTYFQNEAQLEKSRLLSDRFSAERPKGSFSTLEIQRTEQGDSAMYLCASSLSGETGASYEQYFGPGTRLTVT.

The J gene is TRBJ2-4, the V gene TRBV5-1; 9 nucleotides agree with TRBD1. The germline CDR1 and CDR2 sequences are SGHRS and YFSETQ. The CDR3 is made up of 17 amino acids. V was pared by 4 bases and J by 8 bases, with 16 bases of the junction left unmatched. CDR3 sequence reads: CASSPPGTGFDRDIQYF. The CDR3 coding sequence is TGCGCCAGCAGCCCACCCGGGACAGGGTTTGACAGGGACATTCAGTACTTC.

The chain combines TRBV19 with TRBJ2-7; D perhaps matches TRBD2 (5 bases). V lost 5 bases, J lost 2 bases, and 13 bases lay in between. The CDR3 runs to 14 residues. The germline V gene encodes CDR1 LNHDA and CDR2 SQIVND (reference sequence). The CDR3 here is CASSSALAPYEQYF. The CDR3 region has the DNA TGTGCCAGTAGTTCGGCGCTAGCACCCTACGAGCAGTACTTC.

The DNA for the CDR3 is TGCGCCAGCAGCCAAGAAGGCGGGGGACTATACAATGAGCAGTTCTTC. Amino acid sequence: CASSQEGGGLYNEQFF. The J gene is TRBJ2-1, the V gene TRBV4-1; 7 positions agree with TRBD2. The CDR3 sequence is 16 residues long. CDR1 MGHRA and CDR2 YSYEKL come from the germline V gene. Unmatched junction bases numbered 6, after V lost 0 bases and J lost 4 bases.

The rearrangement links TRBV2 to TRBJ2-5; a weak D match, TRBD2 (6 bases). Trimming cost V 10 bases and J 3 bases, with 18 bases left between them. The CDR3 has 14 residues. Germline V gives CDR1 SNHLY, CDR2 FYNNEI. The CDR3 nucleotides are TGTGCCACCCTCCCAAGGGCTAGCGAAGAGACCCAGTACTTC. This gives the protein CATLPRASEETQYF.

This clone was detected only once. V gene TRBV28 combines with J gene TRBJ1-2; 7 positions agree with TRBD1. Germline loops: CDR1 MDHEN, CDR2 SYDVKM. The CDR3 has 13 residues. The V gene end was trimmed by 8 bases and the J gene end by 2 bases; junction bases not matched to a gene: 5. Here the CDR3 reads CASRKQGNYGYTF. Written as DNA, the CDR3 is TGTGCCAGCCGAAAACAGGGGAACTATGGCTACACCTTC.

The rearrangement joins TRBV12-2 to TRBJ2-1; TRBD2 is the table's D call, not checked against the DNA. TRBV12-2 is a known pseudogene. The CDR3 totals 19 residues. This chain's CDR3 is CASRLERGPGLAGDNEQFF. DNA of the CDR3: TGTGCAAGTCGCTTAGAAAGGGGACCGGGACTAGCGGGGGACAATGAGCAGTTCTTC.

The gene calls are TRBV7-2 and TRBJ2-5; D remains ambiguous. The DNA end favors TRBJ2-7, so the J call may be wrong. The germline V gene has CDR1 SGHTA and CDR2 FQGNSA. This CDR3 region has 14 residues. As DNA, the CDR3 is TGTGCCAGCAGCCTTACGGGCGCCGTATACGAGCAGTACTTC. Its translation: CASSLTGAVYEQYF.